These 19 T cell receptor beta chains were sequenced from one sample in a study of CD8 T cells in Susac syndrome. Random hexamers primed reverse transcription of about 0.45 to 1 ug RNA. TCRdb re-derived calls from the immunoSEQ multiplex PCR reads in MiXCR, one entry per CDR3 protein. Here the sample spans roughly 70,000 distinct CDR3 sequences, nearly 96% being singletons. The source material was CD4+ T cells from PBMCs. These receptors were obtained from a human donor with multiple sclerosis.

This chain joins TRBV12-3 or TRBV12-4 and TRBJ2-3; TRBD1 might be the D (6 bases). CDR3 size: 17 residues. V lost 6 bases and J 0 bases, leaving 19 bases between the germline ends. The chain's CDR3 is CASSRPGDTFSTDTQYF. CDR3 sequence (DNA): TGTGCCAGCAGCCGTCCCGGGGACACCTTTAGCACAGATACGCAGTATTTT.

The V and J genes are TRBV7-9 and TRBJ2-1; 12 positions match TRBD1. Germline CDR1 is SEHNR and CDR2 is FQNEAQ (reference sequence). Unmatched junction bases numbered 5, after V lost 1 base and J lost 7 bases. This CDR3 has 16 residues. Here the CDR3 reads CASSLGPGQGANEQFF. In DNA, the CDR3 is TGTGCCAGCAGCTTAGGGCCGGGACAGGGGGCAAATGAGCAGTTCTTC.

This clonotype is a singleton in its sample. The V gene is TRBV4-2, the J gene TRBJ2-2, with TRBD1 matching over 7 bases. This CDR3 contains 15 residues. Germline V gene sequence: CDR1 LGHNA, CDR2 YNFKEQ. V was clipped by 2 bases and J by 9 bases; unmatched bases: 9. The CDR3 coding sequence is TGTGCCAGCAGCCAACTACAGGGGCGACAGTGGGAGCTGTTTTTT. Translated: CASSQLQGRQWELFF.

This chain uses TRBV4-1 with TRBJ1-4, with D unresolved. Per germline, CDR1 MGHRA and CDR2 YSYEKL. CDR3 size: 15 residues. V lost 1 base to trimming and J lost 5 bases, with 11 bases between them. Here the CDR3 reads CASSQGPYANEKLFF. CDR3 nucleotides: TGCGCCAGCAGCCAAGGTCCGTACGCGAATGAAAAACTGTTTTTT.

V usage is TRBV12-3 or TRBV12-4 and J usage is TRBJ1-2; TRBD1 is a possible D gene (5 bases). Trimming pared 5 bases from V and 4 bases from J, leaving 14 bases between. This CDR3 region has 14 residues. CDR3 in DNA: TGTGCCAGCAGTCCGGGACGGACGACCTATGGCTACACCTTC. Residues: CASSPGRTTYGYTF.

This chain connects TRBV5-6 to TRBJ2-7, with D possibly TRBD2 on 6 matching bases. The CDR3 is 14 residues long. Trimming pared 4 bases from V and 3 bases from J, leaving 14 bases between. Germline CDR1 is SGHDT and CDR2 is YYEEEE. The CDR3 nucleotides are TGTGCCAGCAGCCTCCGGAGGGCGGACTACGAGCAGTACTTC. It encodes CASSLRRADYEQYF.

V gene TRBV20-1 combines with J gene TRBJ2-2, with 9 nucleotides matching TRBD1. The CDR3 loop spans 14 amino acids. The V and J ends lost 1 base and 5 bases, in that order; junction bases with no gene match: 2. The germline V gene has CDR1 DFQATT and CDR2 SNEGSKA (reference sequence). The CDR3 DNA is TGCAGTGCTAGAGGTGACAGGGGGACCGGGGAGCTGTTTTTT. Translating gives CSARGDRGTGELFF.

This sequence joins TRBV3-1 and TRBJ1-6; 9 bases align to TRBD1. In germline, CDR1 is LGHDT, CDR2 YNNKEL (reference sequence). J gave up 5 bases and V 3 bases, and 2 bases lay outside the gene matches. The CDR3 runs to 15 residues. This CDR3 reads CASSHRDRDNSPLHF. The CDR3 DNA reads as TGTGCCAGCAGCCATAGGGACAGGGATAATTCACCCCTCCACTTT.

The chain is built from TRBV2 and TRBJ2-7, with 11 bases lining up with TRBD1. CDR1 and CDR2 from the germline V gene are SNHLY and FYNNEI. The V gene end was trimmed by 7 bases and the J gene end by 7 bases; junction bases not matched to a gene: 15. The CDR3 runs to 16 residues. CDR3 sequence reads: CASKEIGQGASWEQYF. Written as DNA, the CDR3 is TGTGCCAGCAAGGAAATTGGACAGGGGGCTTCTTGGGAGCAGTACTTC.

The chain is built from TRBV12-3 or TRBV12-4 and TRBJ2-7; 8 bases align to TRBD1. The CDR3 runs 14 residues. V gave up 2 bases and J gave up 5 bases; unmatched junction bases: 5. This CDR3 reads CASSLSRDRHEQYF. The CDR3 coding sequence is TGTGCCAGCAGTTTATCCCGGGACAGGCACGAGCAGTACTTC.

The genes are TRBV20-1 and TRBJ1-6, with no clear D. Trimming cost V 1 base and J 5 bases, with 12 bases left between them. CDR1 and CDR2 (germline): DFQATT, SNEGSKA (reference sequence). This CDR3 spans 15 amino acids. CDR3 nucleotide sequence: TGCAGTGCTAGAGCTGGGTCGAAGAATAATTCACCCCTCCACTTT. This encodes CSARAGSKNNSPLHF.

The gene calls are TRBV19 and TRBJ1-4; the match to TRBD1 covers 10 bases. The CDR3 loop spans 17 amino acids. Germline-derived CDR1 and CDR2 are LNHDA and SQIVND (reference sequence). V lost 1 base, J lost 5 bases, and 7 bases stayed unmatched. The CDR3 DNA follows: TGTGCCAGTAGTATAGGGGGGACAGGGGAACCGAATGAAAAACTGTTTTTT. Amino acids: CASSIGGTGEPNEKLFF.

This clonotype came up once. CDR3: CASSAGLAGDTDTQYF. The CDR3 DNA follows: TGTGCCAGCAGCGCCGGGCTAGCGGGAGACACAGATACGCAGTATTTT. The chain uses TRBV11-3 and TRBJ2-3, with 10 bases fitting TRBD2. The CDR3 extends over 16 amino acids. V trimming: 5 bases; J trimming: 2 bases; junction bases outside the gene matches: 7. Germline values: CDR1 SGHNT, CDR2 YENEEA.

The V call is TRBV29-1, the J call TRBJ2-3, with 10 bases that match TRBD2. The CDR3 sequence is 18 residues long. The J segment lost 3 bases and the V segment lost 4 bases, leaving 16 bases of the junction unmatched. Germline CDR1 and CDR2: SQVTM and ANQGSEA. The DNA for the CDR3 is TGCAGCGTTGGAGGGGGTCTAGCGGGGGCAGACGGTACAGATACGCAGTATTTT. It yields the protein CSVGGGLAGADGTDTQYF.

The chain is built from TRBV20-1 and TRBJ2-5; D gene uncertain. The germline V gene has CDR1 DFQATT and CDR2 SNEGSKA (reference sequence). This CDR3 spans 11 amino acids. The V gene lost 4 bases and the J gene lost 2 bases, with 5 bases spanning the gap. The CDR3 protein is CSATFQETQYF. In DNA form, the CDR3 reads TGCAGTGCTACCTTTCAAGAGACCCAGTACTTC.

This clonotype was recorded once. The DNA of the CDR3 is TGCAGTGCTAGTAACAGCCCCCGCGAGCAGTACTTC. Translation gives CSASNSPREQYF. V gene TRBV20-1 combines with J gene TRBJ2-7; the D is unclear. The CDR3 consists of 12 residues. Germline V lookup: CDR1 DFQATT, CDR2 SNEGSKA (reference sequence). The V end was cut by 3 bases, the J end by 6 bases, with 12 bases between.

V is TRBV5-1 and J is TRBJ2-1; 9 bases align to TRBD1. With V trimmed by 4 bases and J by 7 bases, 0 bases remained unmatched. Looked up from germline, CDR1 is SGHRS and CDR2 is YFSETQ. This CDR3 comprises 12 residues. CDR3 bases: TGCGCCAGCAGCGGACAGGGGAATGAGCAGTTCTTC. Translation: CASSGQGNEQFF.

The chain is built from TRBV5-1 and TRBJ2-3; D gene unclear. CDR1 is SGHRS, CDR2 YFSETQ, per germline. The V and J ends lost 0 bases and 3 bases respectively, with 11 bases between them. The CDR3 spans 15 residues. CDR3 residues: CASSLVAPGTDTQYF. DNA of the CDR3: TGCGCCAGCAGCTTGGTTGCCCCCGGGACAGATACGCAGTATTTT.

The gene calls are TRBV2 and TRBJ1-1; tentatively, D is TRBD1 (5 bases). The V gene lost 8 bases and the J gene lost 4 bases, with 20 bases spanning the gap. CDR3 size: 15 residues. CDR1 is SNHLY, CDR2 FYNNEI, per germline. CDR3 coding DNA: TGTGCCAGCGGGCGGGACGGAGGCCGTAGCACTGAAGCTTTCTTT. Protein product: CASGRDGGRSTEAFF. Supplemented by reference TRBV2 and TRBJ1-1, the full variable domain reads EPEVTQTPSHQVTQMGQEVILRCVPISNHLYFYWYRQILGQKVEFLVSFYNNEISEKSEIFDDQFSVERPDGSNFTLKIRSTKLEDSAMYFCASGRDGGRSTEAFFGQGTRLTVV.